The 16 T cell receptor beta chains reported below all come from one sample, sequenced in a study of PD-L1 blockade in urothelial cancer. The data were produced by immunoSEQ multiplex PCR, yet TCRdb's version contains in-frame clones alone and is incomplete. In the table there are about 43,000 clones, roughly 91% of which are singletons. Source: PBMCs, taken around atezolizumab (anti-PD-L1) treatment. The origin of the receptors is a woman aged 55-75 years with urothelial cancer.

This clone showed up just once. This rearrangement joins TRBV6-6 to TRBJ2-5; TRBD2 matches 8 bases. Germline V CDR1 and CDR2: MNHNY, SVGAGI (reference sequence). Trimming cost V 11 bases and J 4 bases; bases outside gene matches: 3. This CDR3 is built from 11 residues. The CDR3 protein is CAVAGRETQYF. The CDR3 nucleotides are TGTGCCGTAGCGGGAAGAGAGACCCAGTACTTC.

The chain is built from TRBV18 and TRBJ2-7, with D possibly matching TRBD2 (7 bases). Trimming removed 1 base from V and 5 bases from J, with 12 bases in between. This CDR3 comprises 14 residues. Germline CDR1 and CDR2: KGHSH and LQKENI. In DNA, the CDR3 is TGTGCCAGCTCACCACAAGGGGGGGCCCACGAGCAGTACTTC. This translates into CASSPQGGAHEQYF.

The genes are TRBV7-7 and TRBJ2-2; D ambiguous. Trimming took 1 base from V and 6 from J, leaving 9 bases between them. The CDR3 covers 14 residues. Germline V CDR1 and CDR2: SSHAT, FNYEAQ (reference sequence). CDR3 amino acids: CASSLDTDAGELFF. DNA of the CDR3: TGTGCCAGCAGCTTAGATACTGATGCCGGGGAGCTGTTTTTT. The variable domain in full, with the rest retrieved from reference TRBV7-7 and TRBJ2-2, is GAGVSQSPRYKVTKRGQDVTLRCDPISSHATLYWYQQALGQGPEFLTYFNYEAQPDKSGLPSDRFSAERPEGSISTLTIQRTEQRDSAMYRCASSLDTDAGELFFGEGSRLTVL.

The genes are TRBV7-2 and TRBJ1-1; 8 bases are a match to TRBD1. The length of the CDR3 is 15 residues. The germline gives CDR1 SGHTA, CDR2 FQGNSA. V shed 1 base, J shed 8 bases, and the junction held 9 bases outside the gene matches. Here the CDR3 reads CASSLVPQGASEAFF. CDR3 in DNA: TGTGCCAGCAGCTTAGTTCCTCAGGGGGCGTCGGAAGCTTTCTTT.

This chain joins TRBV28 and TRBJ2-7; 13 positions agree with TRBD2. Germline CDR1 and CDR2: MDHEN and SYDVKM. The CDR3 covers 17 residues. The V gene end was trimmed by 6 bases and the J gene end by 2 bases; junction bases not matched to a gene: 10. Here the CDR3 reads CASRPGLAGSGTYEQYF. CDR3 coding DNA: TGTGCCAGCAGACCGGGACTAGCGGGATCAGGTACCTACGAGCAGTACTTC.

V and J are TRBV19 and TRBJ2-7; weak D call: TRBD1 (6 bases). The CDR3 contains 13 residues. In germline, CDR1 is LNHDA, CDR2 SQIVND (reference sequence). The V end lost 6 bases, the J end lost 1 base, and 10 bases lay between the germline ends. This chain's CDR3 is CASSEQGSYEQYF. Written as DNA, the CDR3 is TGTGCCAGTAGCGAACAGGGTTCCTACGAGCAGTACTTC.

The chain is built from TRBV19 and TRBJ1-5, with D possibly matching TRBD1 (6 bases). CDR1 and CDR2 from the germline V gene are LNHDA and SQIVND (reference sequence). The length of the CDR3 is 14 residues. V was trimmed by 2 bases and J by 7 bases, leaving 12 bases between them. The CDR3 spells CASSIPQGGQPQHF. The CDR3 DNA sequence: TGTGCCAGTAGTATACCACAGGGTGGACAGCCCCAGCATTTT.

This chain links TRBV7-2 with TRBJ2-2, with 8 bases matching TRBD2. J lost 6 bases, V lost 1 base, and 4 bases had no gene match. CDR1 is SGHTA, CDR2 FQGNSA, per germline. The length of the CDR3 is 15 residues. The DNA for the CDR3 is TGTGCCAGCAGCTTAGTCAGCGGGGGATCCGGGGAGCTGTTTTTT. Translated: CASSLVSGGSGELFF.

This clone was observed a handful of times. The chain links TRBV27 to TRBJ2-1; D gene unclear. CDR3 size: 15 residues. The germline gives CDR1 MNHEY, CDR2 SMNVEV (reference sequence). Trimming shortened V by 5 bases and J by 0 bases, and 11 bases separated the two germline ends. The CDR3 nucleotides read TGTGCCAGCAGTCCGGCCTGGAGCTCCTACAATGAGCAGTTCTTC. The encoded protein is CASSPAWSSYNEQFF.

The chain is built from TRBV6-4 and TRBJ2-5, with 10 nucleotides matching TRBD2. V was clipped by 4 bases and J by 4 bases; unmatched bases: 0. CDR1 is MRHNA and CDR2 is SNTAGT in the germline V gene. The CDR3 totals 13 residues. The CDR3 DNA follows: TGTGCCAGCAGTGGACTAGCGGGAGAGACCCAGTACTTC. Translating it yields CASSGLAGETQYF.

V is TRBV27 and J is TRBJ2-7, with 7 nucleotides matching TRBD2. Germline V gives CDR1 MNHEY, CDR2 SMNVEV (reference sequence). Germline trimming cut 8 bases from V and 2 bases from J; bases unmatched to any gene: 12. The CDR3 totals 15 residues. As DNA, the CDR3 is TGTGCCAGCTGGTCGAGCGGGGATTTCACCTACGAGCAGTACTTC. Translation: CASWSSGDFTYEQYF.

J is TRBJ1-4 and V is TRBV7-6; D ambiguous. This CDR3 comprises 16 residues. CDR1 and CDR2 (germline): SGHVS, FNYEAQ. V was pared by 0 bases and J by 8 bases, with 16 bases between. The CDR3 coding sequence is TGTGCCAGCAGCTTAGCGCAGCCGGTCTGGCGGGAAAAACTGTTTTTT. It translates to CASSLAQPVWREKLFF.

The sample holds many counts of this clone. The rearrangement uses TRBV19 and TRBJ2-7; TRBD1 matches at 8 bases. From germline, CDR1 is LNHDA and CDR2 SQIVND (reference sequence). Trimming cost V 3 bases and J 1 base; bases outside gene matches: 8. CDR3 length equals 16 residues. In DNA form, the CDR3 reads TGTGCCAGTAGTATCTCCCGGACAGGGCTATCCTACGAGCAGTACTTC. As protein: CASSISRTGLSYEQYF.

This rearrangement joins TRBV6-4 to TRBJ2-2; D is unresolved. The CDR3 contains 14 residues. The germline gives CDR1 MRHNA, CDR2 SNTAGT. V was shortened by 7 bases and J by 4 bases, with 13 bases between the two germline ends. CDR3 loop: CASTSRPGTGELFF. DNA for the CDR3: TGTGCCAGCACCTCCCGGCCGGGCACCGGGGAGCTGTTTTTT.

The chain combines TRBV5-1 with TRBJ2-7, with 8 bases identical to TRBD1. Germline CDR1 and CDR2: SGHRS and YFSETQ. There are 15 residues in the CDR3. The V and J ends lost 0 bases and 6 bases, in that order; junction bases with no gene match: 8. The CDR3, as DNA: TGCGCCAGCAGCTTGGCGACAGGGGTAAGTGGCGAGCAGTACTTC. Its protein product is CASSLATGVSGEQYF.

V is TRBV6-6 and J is TRBJ1-5; tentative D call: TRBD1 (6 bases). CDR1 and CDR2 (germline): MNHNY, SVGAGI (reference sequence). The CDR3 has 13 residues. V was trimmed by 5 bases and J by 4 bases, leaving 9 bases between them. CDR3 bases: TGTGCCAGCAGTACAGGGTTTAATCAGCCCCAGCATTTT. This translates into CASSTGFNQPQHF.